The source of this TCR beta chain is a study of cytotoxic CD8 clonotypes in ibrutinib-treated CLL. At the level of the study: Samples showed on average around 240,000 productive templates and 94,082 productive rearrangements.

General study results and limits: At ibrutinib response, clonality increased, and at progression it declined back toward baseline. Among the clonotypes, public ones were uncommon and contracted or held stable on treatment.

As concerns this clone: The antigen is not known.

With V trimmed by 1 base and J by 5 bases, 7 bases remained unmatched. Germline loops: CDR1 SEHNR, CDR2 FQNEAQ (reference sequence). The CDR3 is made up of 15 amino acids. Data came from immunoSEQ multiplex PCR; TCRdb stores just in-frame clones and leaves some out. The table has about 76,000 clones, 83% seen once. Cryopreserved PBMCs provided 2 to 2.5 micrograms of genomic DNA for the TCR beta libraries. The chain combines TRBV7-9 with TRBJ2-7; TRBD1 matches at 8 bases. Sample: PBMCs, taken after 24 months of ibrutinib treatment. The origin of this receptor is a human donor with chronic lymphocytic leukemia. The CDR3 DNA reads TGTGCCAGCAGCTTAGGGAGGACAGGGAGCGACGAGCAGTACTTC. Translated, it gives CASSLGRTGSDEQYF.